The 22 T cell receptor beta chains reported below all come from one sample, sequenced in a study of spatial heterogeneity in lung cancer. TCRdb re-called the 5' RACE reads with MiXCR, one entry per CDR3 protein. Here the sample spans under 15,000 distinct CDR3 sequences, 14% being singletons. Described time point: sample taken at primary tumor resection. Sequencing was performed on whole RNA extracted from tumor and nontumor lung tissue, or from frozen PBMC, and the material was left unsorted. The source material was PBMCs, sampled at surgery. The receptors shown here come from a female donor with early-stage non-small cell lung cancer.

This clonotype was recorded many times. This chain links TRBV10-2 with TRBJ2-7; no firm D call. The V and J ends lost 3 bases and 4 bases respectively, with 7 bases between them. The germline CDR1 and CDR2 sequences are WSHSY and SAAADI. The CDR3 has 12 amino acids. The CDR3 loop reads CASSDTNYEQYF. The CDR3 DNA reads TGCGCCAGCAGTGACACGAATTACGAGCAGTACTTC.

This clonotype is classed as medium-sized. The rearrangement uses TRBV7-9 and TRBJ2-7; D possibly corresponds to TRBD2 (5 bases). This CDR3 is 13 amino acids long. Trimming left V 5 bases short and J 4 bases short, with 12 bases between. Germline V gene data show CDR1 as SEHNR and CDR2 as FQNEAQ (reference sequence). The CDR3 sequence is CASSSRRGYEQYF. Here the CDR3 DNA reads TGTGCCAGCAGCAGTCGACGGGGATACGAGCAGTACTTC. Supplemented by reference TRBV7-9 and TRBJ2-7, the full variable domain reads DTGVSQNPRHKITKRGQNVTFRCDPISEHNRLYWYRQTLGQGPEFLTYFQNEAQLEKSRLLSDRFSAERPKGSFSTLEIQRTEQGDSAMYLCASSSRRGYEQYFGPGTRLTVT.

This clonotype has at least ten counts. V usage is TRBV5-1 and J usage is TRBJ2-1, with 10 bases identical to TRBD1. This CDR3 has 15 residues. The V and J ends lost 3 bases and 9 bases, in that order; junction bases with no gene match: 9. Germline assignment: CDR1 SGHRS and CDR2 YFSETQ. The CDR3 loop reads CASSSSGQGQGEQFF. In DNA form, the CDR3 reads TGCGCCAGCAGCTCCTCGGGACAGGGGCAGGGTGAGCAGTTCTTC.

This chain joins TRBV25-1 and TRBJ1-3; D not certain. Trimming cost V 2 bases and J 13 bases, with 9 bases left between them. The germline CDR1 and CDR2 sequences are MGHDK and SYGVNS. CDR3 size: 11 residues. For the CDR3, the DNA is TGTGCCAGCAGTGAAGTCGTGGCGATATATTTT. Protein product: CASSEVVAIYF.

The gene calls are TRBV27 and TRBJ1-4; D gene uncertain. Germline-derived CDR1 and CDR2 are MNHEY and SMNVEV (reference sequence). The CDR3 is made up of 15 amino acids. V lost 6 bases and J lost 1, with 12 bases in between. CDR3 coding DNA: TGTGCCAGCAGCCGATCGACCGGAACTAATGAAAAACTGTTTTTT. It codes for CASSRSTGTNEKLFF.

Within the sample, this clonotype is medium-sized. The chain carries TRBV5-1 and TRBJ2-5; D is uncertain. This CDR3 region has 13 residues. V dropped 2 bases and J dropped 6 bases, with 11 bases sitting between them. The germline V gene has CDR1 SGHRS and CDR2 YFSETQ. The CDR3 sequence is CASSFDGRQTQYF. The CDR3 nucleotides are TGCGCCAGCAGCTTCGACGGGCGGCAGACCCAGTACTTC.

V gene TRBV25-1 combines with J gene TRBJ2-7; no reliable D call. Germline V gene sequence: CDR1 MGHDK, CDR2 SYGVNS. The V gene lost 4 bases and the J gene lost 1 base, with 2 bases spanning the gap. The CDR3 sequence is 11 residues long. The DNA of the CDR3 is TGTGCCAGCAGTGCGTCCTACGAGCAGTACTTC. It codes for CASSASYEQYF.

This clonotype has just a few counts. The chain links TRBV27 to TRBJ2-3, with TRBD2 matching 7 bases. Trimming at V came to 3 bases and at J to 6 bases, leaving 3 bases not matched to a gene. This CDR3 is 13 amino acids long. From germline, CDR1 is MNHEY and CDR2 SMNVEV (reference sequence). This CDR3 is CASSFSGGDTQYF. In DNA, the CDR3 is TGTGCCAGCAGTTTTTCCGGGGGGGATACGCAGTATTTT.

This clonotype came up many times. The chain has TRBV9 and TRBJ2-2; possibly TRBD2 for D (6 bases). The CDR3 has 16 amino acids. Germline loops: CDR1 SGDLS, CDR2 YYNGEE. Trimming removed 4 bases from V and 0 bases from J, with 13 bases in between. CDR3: CASSPLGGTNTGELFF. In DNA form, the CDR3 reads TGTGCCAGCAGCCCTCTCGGCGGGACGAACACCGGGGAGCTGTTTTTT.

This clonotype is medium-sized (0.01 to 0.1%) within its sample. The chain combines TRBV7-9 with TRBJ2-7, with D possibly matching TRBD2 (7 bases). Per the germline V gene, CDR1 is SEHNR and CDR2 is FQNEAQ (reference sequence). V shed 10 bases and J shed 5 bases, with 21 bases lying between them. CDR3 length equals 14 residues. The CDR3 DNA reads as TGTGCCACCCGCCTGGGGGGGCCAGGTAACGAGCAGTACTTC. Amino acids: CATRLGGPGNEQYF.

CDR3 DNA: TGCAGTGCTAGAGGGACACTCAATCAGCCCCAGCATTTT. Its protein product is CSARGTLNQPQHF. This chain links TRBV20-1 with TRBJ1-5, with D tentatively TRBD1 (5 bases). The CDR3 contains 13 residues. Per germline, CDR1 DFQATT and CDR2 SNEGSKA (reference sequence). V lost 1 base, J lost 3 bases, and 7 bases lay in between.

This clonotype is categorized as medium-sized. The chain couples TRBV5-1 to TRBJ2-1; 7 bases align to TRBD2. The J segment lost 10 bases and the V segment lost 0 bases, leaving 13 bases of the junction unmatched. The length of the CDR3 is 16 residues. Per the germline V gene, CDR1 is SGHRS and CDR2 is YFSETQ. The CDR3 bases are TGCGCCAGCAGCTTGGCCCCGACGGGGGGATCCCGGGAGCAGTTCTTC. Protein sequence: CASSLAPTGGSREQFF.

By proportion, this clonotype is medium-sized (0.01 to 0.1%). The CDR3 here is CSARDRALLDYGYTF. The CDR3 nucleotides read TGCAGTGCTAGGGACAGGGCCCTATTAGACTATGGCTACACCTTC. This rearrangement joins TRBV20-1 to TRBJ1-2; 8 nucleotides match TRBD1. The CDR3 covers 15 residues. CDR1 and CDR2 from the germline V gene are DFQATT and SNEGSKA (reference sequence). The V segment lost 3 bases and the J segment 3 bases; nucleotides outside the gene matches: 9.

The V call is TRBV19, the J call TRBJ1-4; no definite D call. The CDR3 runs 15 residues. With 1 base removed from V and 0 bases from J, the gap between germline ends came to 6 bases. Germline V gene lookup returns CDR1 LNHDA and CDR2 SQIVND (reference sequence). The CDR3 here is CASSIGAATNEKLFF. CDR3 coding DNA: TGTGCCAGTAGTATAGGCGCGGCAACTAATGAAAAACTGTTTTTT.

At least ten counts were recorded for this clonotype. J is TRBJ2-7 and V is TRBV29-1; TRBD1 matches 11 bases. With 1 base clipped from V and 3 bases from J, the junction kept 8 bases outside the gene matches. Germline CDR1 reads SQVTM; CDR2 reads ANQGSEA. The CDR3 loop spans 16 amino acids. CDR3 sequence (DNA): TGCAGCGTTGAAGCCCAAGGGGGACAGGGGGGCTACGAGCAGTACTTC. It translates to CSVEAQGGQGGYEQYF.

This clonotype has at least ten counts. The chain combines TRBV25-1 with TRBJ2-7, with D perhaps matching TRBD1 or TRBD2 (5 bases each). The germline CDR1 and CDR2 sequences are MGHDK and SYGVNS. With 4 bases removed from V and 2 bases from J, the gap between germline ends came to 12 bases. This CDR3 has 14 residues. DNA for the CDR3: TGTGCCAGCAGTGGCTACTCGGGACCCTACGAGCAGTACTTC. This translates into CASSGYSGPYEQYF.

This clonotype was picked up a small number of times. The chain couples TRBV3-1 to TRBJ2-1; 8 bases fit TRBD1. The CDR3 sequence is 15 residues long. The junction had 7 bases not matched to a gene; V was cut back by 1 base and J by 8 bases. Germline V lookup: CDR1 LGHDT, CDR2 YNNKEL (reference sequence). The CDR3 region is CASSQGVTGVDEQFF. The CDR3 DNA sequence: TGTGCCAGCAGCCAAGGAGTGACAGGGGTGGATGAGCAGTTCTTC.

V usage is TRBV4-1 and J usage is TRBJ2-2; 8 bases are a match to TRBD1. Germline V gene data show CDR1 as MGHRA and CDR2 as YSYEKL. The CDR3 consists of 18 residues. J gave up 3 bases and V 3 bases, and 12 bases lay outside the gene matches. The CDR3 here is CASSQDGNTGGYTGELFF. In nucleotides, the CDR3 is TGCGCCAGCAGCCAGGACGGGAATACAGGGGGTTACACCGGGGAGCTGTTTTTT.

This clonotype was seen repeatedly, ten times or more. This rearrangement joins TRBV6-2 or TRBV6-3 to TRBJ2-7; 7 bases agree with TRBD2. The V gene's germline CDR1 is MNHEY and CDR2 SVGEGT. V lost 3 bases, J lost 4 bases, and 3 bases stayed unmatched. CDR3 size: 13 residues. Written as DNA, the CDR3 is TGTGCCAGCAGTTATCTAGCGGCTTACGAGCAGTACTTC. It specifies CASSYLAAYEQYF.

In its sample, this clonotype ranks as medium-sized (0.01 to 0.1%). V usage is TRBV20-1 and J usage is TRBJ1-5, with a weak D call TRBD1 (5 bases). The V end was cut by 6 bases, the J end by 2 bases, with 17 bases between. The CDR3 runs 15 residues. CDR1 is DFQATT and CDR2 is SNEGSKA in the germline V gene (reference sequence). CDR3 protein: CSAPQGRGGNQPQHF. In nucleotides, the CDR3 is TGCAGTGCACCCCAGGGACGAGGGGGCAATCAGCCCCAGCATTTT.

This clonotype was counted ten times or more. This chain uses TRBV3-1 with TRBJ2-3, with 7 nucleotides matching TRBD2. Germline V gene lookup returns CDR1 LGHDT and CDR2 YNNKEL (reference sequence). With V trimmed by 3 bases and J by 3 bases, 6 bases remained unmatched. The CDR3 is made up of 15 amino acids. The CDR3 sequence is CASSQQAGETDTQYF. Here the CDR3 DNA reads TGTGCCAGCAGCCAGCAGGCGGGAGAGACAGATACGCAGTATTTT.

Concerning this clonotype itself: The junction departs from germline at one end; a sequencing error may be responsible. The rearrangement joins TRBV29-1 to TRBJ2-5; no clear D gene. The CDR3 has 11 amino acids. Germline CDR1 SQVTM, CDR2 ANQGSEA. CDR3 residues: CSVFSQEAQYF. In DNA form, the CDR3 reads TGCAGCGTTTTCTCCCAAGAGGCCCAGTACTTC.